This TCR beta chain stems from a study of CXCR3-negative and CXCR3-positive naive CD8 T cells (dated by TCRdb to the late 2010s). In the study overall: In total, some 130 million TRB reads were obtained, or roughly 1.5 +/- 0.3 million reads per library. Diversity and physicochemical repertoire analyses were performed on 11 donors pooled from two independent experiments. Naive subsets from 5 donors and memory cells from 3 donors were included in the TRBV-TRBJ cluster analysis.

Instrument used: NextSeq 550. The Human TCR Profiling Kit (MiLaboratory) was used to prepare UMI-labeled 5' RACE TRB cDNA libraries. The full amount of extracted RNA was used for cDNA synthesis, and the full amount of resulting cDNA was used for PCR amplification. Libraries were prepared in parallel using an identical number of PCR cycles. From the authors' description of their analysis: With a requirement of at least two reads per UMI, MIGEC and MiXCR extracted about 49,000 +/- 11,000 unique UMI-labeled TRB cDNA molecules per library. On average, roughly 40,000 +/- 10,000 functional in-frame TRB CDR3 nucleotide clonotypes lacking stop codons were found per library. After downsampling to 5000 UMI-labeled TRB molecules per sample, diversity metrics such as normalized Shannon-Wiener and Chao1 were calculated in VDJtools. VDJtools computed clonotype-size-weighted physicochemical properties of the central five CDR3 residues: interaction energy, strength, volume and Kidera factor 4. TCRdb reprocessed the reads, so every CDR3 protein sequence counts as one entry and DNA is not shown. TCRdb's processing, not the study's, gives the V and J calls here. This sample's clone table shows some 150,000 distinct CDR3 sequences. 0.41% of the sample rests with the top ten.

Turning to this clonotype: Which antigen it targets is not known.

Overall study results and their limits: Comparably high repertoire diversity was found in both naive subsets, whereas much lower repertoire diversity was found in memory CD8+ T cells. Freshly isolated PBMCs were used for most assays because CXCR3 expression partially decreased after cryopreservation. Compared with CXCR3-negative naive cells, CXCR3-positive naive cells had TRB CDR3s with higher hydrophobicity (lower Kidera factor 4), lower energy, and higher strength and volume indices. Surface CD5, linked to self-reactivity in mice, was comparable between naive subsets; TCR interaction strength was therefore also inferred from TRB CDR3 physicochemical properties. Similar TRBV-TRBJ usage was shown by naive CXCR3-negative and CXCR3-positive cells from the same donor, whereas distinct patterns were shown by memory cells.

The CDR3 covers 18 residues, taking in both the cysteine and the phenylalanine. Nucleotide data are not available. Per the germline V gene, SGHVS is the CDR1 and FNYEAQ is the CDR2. For each CD8+ T cell subset, flow sorting was done in triplicate, and a few hundred thousand cells per subset went directly into RLT lysis buffer. To exclude memory contaminants, naive CD8+ T cells were stringently defined as CD45RO-CCR7+CD27+CD95-. Using standard density gradient centrifugation, peripheral blood mononuclear cells were isolated from buffy coats. Naive CXCR3-negative and CXCR3-positive CD8+ T cells were flow-sorted on a FACSAria III. An RNeasy Mini Kit was used to extract total RNA from the sorted cells.

This clonotype was obtained from a human donor in good health. Some clones in this sample may be carry-over from other donors' samples. The chain uses TRBV7-6 and TRBJ2-2; the TRBD2 assignment by TCRdb is unverifiable without DNA. The sequenced sample was naive CXCR3+ CD8+ T cells from blood. Explained via the paper, the cell subset or site label denotes: CD45RO-CCR7+CD27+CD95- naive CD8+ T cells expressing CXCR3 (TNR3+). The CDR3 amino acid sequence is: CASSLEAGSLAGPGELFF.